Shown below are 10 T cell receptor beta chains from a single sample sequenced in a study of CD8 T cells in ankylosing spondylitis (dated by TCRdb to the late 2010s). Receptor libraries were prepared by 5' RACE. Sequencing took place on an Illumina HiSeq 2500. TCRdb took the public reads, trimmed them with fastp at Q25, ran MiXCR for clone calling and kept in-frame beta chains. All rows with the same CDR3 protein become a single entry with the most common DNA and genes. A total of over 95,000 distinct CDR3 sequences appear in this sample, roughly 8.3% of them only once. Approximately 9.7% of the sample goes to the ten largest clones. Input material: blood, either unsorted or a sorted T cell fraction (not recorded which). The receptor source for this set is a male donor with ankylosing spondylitis or in good health (not recorded which).

This clonotype was detected ten times or more. This chain links TRBV5-5 with TRBJ1-6; a possible D gene is TRBD1 (5 bases). Germline lookup yields CDR1 SGHKS and CDR2 YYEKEE (reference sequence). V lost 4 bases and J 10 bases, leaving 18 bases between the germline ends. The CDR3 length is 15 residues. CDR3 DNA sequence: TGTGCCAGCAGCCACGGCCAGGGTGGGAACTCACCCCTCCACTTT. Residues: CASSHGQGGNSPLHF.

V usage is TRBV5-1 and J usage is TRBJ2-1, with a weak D call TRBD2 (6 bases). Germline V gives CDR1 SGHRS, CDR2 YFSETQ. Between the trimmed V and J ends, which lost 2 bases and 0 bases, there was a span of 15 bases. There are 17 residues in the CDR3. CDR3 coding DNA: TGCGCCAGCAGCTTCTGGCAGCGGGCCGGCTCCTACAATGAGCAGTTCTTC. Protein: CASSFWQRAGSYNEQFF.

This clonotype was counted at least ten times. The J gene is TRBJ2-3, the V gene TRBV20-1; perhaps TRBD2 as D (6 bases). Per the germline V gene, CDR1 is DFQATT and CDR2 is SNEGSKA (reference sequence). There are 13 residues in the CDR3. The germline V and J ends were trimmed by 8 bases and 0 bases, with 12 bases remaining between them. The CDR3 region is CSQRRVSTDTQYF. CDR3 sequence (DNA): TGCAGTCAGAGGAGGGTTAGCACAGATACGCAGTATTTT.

This clonotype came up many times. The V gene is TRBV7-2, the J gene TRBJ2-5; unclear D gene. The CDR3 is made up of 14 amino acids. Germline lookup yields CDR1 SGHTA and CDR2 FQGNSA. V was shortened by 6 bases and J by 3 bases, with 14 bases between the two germline ends. The CDR3 is CASSRVGWEETQYF. CDR3 bases: TGTGCCAGCAGTCGAGTGGGGTGGGAAGAGACCCAGTACTTC.

This clonotype was recorded many times. The V call is TRBV29-1, the J call TRBJ1-1, with a possible D match to TRBD1 (6 bases). The V end was cut by 7 bases, the J end by 1 base, with 13 bases between. The CDR3 sequence is 13 residues long. CDR1 and CDR2 (germline): SQVTM, ANQGSEA. The chain's CDR3 is CSGGGQSNTEAFF. For the CDR3, the DNA is TGCAGCGGTGGGGGGCAATCGAACACTGAAGCTTTCTTT.

This clonotype was detected many times. This rearrangement joins TRBV20-1 to TRBJ1-6; D call uncertain. This CDR3 comprises 13 residues. From germline, CDR1 is DFQATT and CDR2 SNEGSKA (reference sequence). Deletions cut 3 bases from V and 7 bases from J, with 10 bases between. The CDR3 is CSASPYRNSPLHF. CDR3 bases: TGCAGTGCTAGTCCCTACCGAAATTCACCCCTCCACTTT.

This clonotype showed up just a few times. The chain has TRBV7-2 and TRBJ2-1; TRBD1 is a possible D gene (6 bases). The CDR3 is 16 residues long. CDR1 and CDR2 (germline): SGHTA, FQGNSA. V gave up 5 bases and J gave up 6 bases, with 20 bases separating them. CDR3 region: CASSVPGEREFNEQFF. The CDR3 coding sequence is TGTGCCAGCAGCGTCCCAGGGGAGCGCGAATTCAATGAGCAGTTCTTC.

This clonotype was counted a few times. A read error is possible here, since a much larger clone lies one base away. The V and J genes are TRBV5-5 and TRBJ2-3, with 11 bases that match TRBD1. The CDR3 consists of 14 residues. The junction had 1 base not matched to a gene; V was cut back by 4 bases and J by 3 bases. Germline CDR1 SGHKS, CDR2 YYEKEE (reference sequence). The CDR3 is CASSRDRGTDTQYF. The DNA for the CDR3 is TGTGCCAGCAGCCGGGACAGGGGGACAGATACGCAGTATTTT.

At least ten counts were recorded for this clonotype. The chain recombines TRBV20-1 with TRBJ2-3; D not resolved. Between the trimmed V and J ends, which lost 4 bases and 8 bases, there was a span of 22 bases. Germline V CDR1 and CDR2: DFQATT, SNEGSKA (reference sequence). The CDR3 is made up of 15 amino acids. The CDR3 region is CSANLRSGDVGTQYF. CDR3 nucleotides: TGCAGTGCTAATTTAAGGAGTGGGGATGTTGGTACGCAGTATTTT.

In its sample, this clonotype was seen many times. V and J are TRBV25-1 and TRBJ2-4; D may correspond to TRBD1 or TRBD2 (6 bases each). CDR3 size: 12 residues. Trimming stripped 8 bases from V and 9 bases from J, with 14 bases between. The germline V gene has CDR1 MGHDK and CDR2 SYGVNS. The CDR3 reads CASVRGGSIQYF. For the CDR3, the DNA is TGTGCCAGCGTAAGAGGGGGGAGCATTCAGTACTTC. Drawing the rest from reference TRBV25-1 and TRBJ2-4, the complete variable domain is EADIYQTPRYLVIGTGKKITLECSQTMGHDKMYWYQQDPGMELHLIHYSYGVNSTEKGDLSSESTVSRIRTEHFPLTLESARPSHTSQYLCASVRGGSIQYFGAGTRLSVL.